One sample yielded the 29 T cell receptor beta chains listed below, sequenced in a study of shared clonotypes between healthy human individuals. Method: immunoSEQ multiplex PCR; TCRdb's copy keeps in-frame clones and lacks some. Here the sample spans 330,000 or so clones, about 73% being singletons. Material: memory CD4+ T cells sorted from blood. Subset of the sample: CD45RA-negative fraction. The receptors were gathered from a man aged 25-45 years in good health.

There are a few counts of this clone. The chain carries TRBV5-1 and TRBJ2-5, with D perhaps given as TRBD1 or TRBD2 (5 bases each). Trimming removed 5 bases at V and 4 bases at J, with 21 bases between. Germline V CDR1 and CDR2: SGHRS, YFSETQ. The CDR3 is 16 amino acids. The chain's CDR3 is CASSRDTRGSLETQYF. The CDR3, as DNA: TGCGCCAGCAGTCGCGATACTAGGGGATCGCTAGAGACCCAGTACTTC.

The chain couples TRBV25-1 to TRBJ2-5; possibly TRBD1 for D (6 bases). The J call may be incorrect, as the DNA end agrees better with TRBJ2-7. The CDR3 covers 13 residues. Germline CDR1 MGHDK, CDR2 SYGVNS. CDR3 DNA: TGTGCCAGCAAGGATCAGGGGAGCTACGAGCAGTACTTC. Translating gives CASKDQGSYEQYF.

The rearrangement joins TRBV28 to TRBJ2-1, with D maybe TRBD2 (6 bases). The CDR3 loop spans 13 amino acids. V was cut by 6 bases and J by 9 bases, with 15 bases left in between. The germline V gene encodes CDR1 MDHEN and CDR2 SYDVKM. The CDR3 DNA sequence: TGTGCCAGCAGGCCCGGAGGGCTTGGTGAGCAGTTCTTC. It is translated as CASRPGGLGEQFF.

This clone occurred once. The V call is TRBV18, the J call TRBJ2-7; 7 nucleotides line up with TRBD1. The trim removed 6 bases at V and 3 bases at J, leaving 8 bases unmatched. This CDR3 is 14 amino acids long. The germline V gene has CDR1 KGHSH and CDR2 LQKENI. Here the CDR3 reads CASSYRDSLYEQYF. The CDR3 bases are TGTGCCAGCTCGTATAGGGACAGTCTCTACGAGCAGTACTTC.

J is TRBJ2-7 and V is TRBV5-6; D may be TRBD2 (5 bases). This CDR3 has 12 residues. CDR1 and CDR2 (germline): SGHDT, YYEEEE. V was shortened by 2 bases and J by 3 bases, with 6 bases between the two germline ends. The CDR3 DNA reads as TGTGCCAGCAGCTTCGGGGACTACGAGCAGTACTTC. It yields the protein CASSFGDYEQYF.

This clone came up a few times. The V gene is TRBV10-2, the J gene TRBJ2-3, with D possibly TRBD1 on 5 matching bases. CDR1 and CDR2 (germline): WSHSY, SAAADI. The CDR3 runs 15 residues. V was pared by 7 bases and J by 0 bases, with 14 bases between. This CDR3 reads CASTPTGSSTDTQYF. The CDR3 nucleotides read TGCGCCAGCACTCCTACAGGATCTAGCACAGATACGCAGTATTTT.

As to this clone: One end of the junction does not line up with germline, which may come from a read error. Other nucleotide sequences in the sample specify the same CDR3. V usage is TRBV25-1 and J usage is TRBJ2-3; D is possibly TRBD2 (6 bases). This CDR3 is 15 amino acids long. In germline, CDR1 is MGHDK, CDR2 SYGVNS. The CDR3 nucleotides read TGTGCCAGCAGTTGGGGCGGGATCCACACAGATACGCAGTACTTT. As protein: CASSWGGIHTDTQYF. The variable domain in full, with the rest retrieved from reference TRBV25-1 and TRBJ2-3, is EADIYQTPRYLVIGTGKKITLECSQTMGHDKMYWYQQDPGMELHLIHYSYGVNSTEKGDLSSESTVSRIRTEHFPLTLESARPSHTSQYLCASSWGGIHTDTQYFGPGTRLTVL.

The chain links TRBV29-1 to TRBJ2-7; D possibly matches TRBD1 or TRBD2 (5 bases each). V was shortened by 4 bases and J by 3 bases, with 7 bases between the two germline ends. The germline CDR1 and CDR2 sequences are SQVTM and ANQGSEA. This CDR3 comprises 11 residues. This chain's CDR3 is CSVVGVYEQYF. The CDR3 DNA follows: TGCAGCGTTGTGGGGGTCTACGAGCAGTACTTC.

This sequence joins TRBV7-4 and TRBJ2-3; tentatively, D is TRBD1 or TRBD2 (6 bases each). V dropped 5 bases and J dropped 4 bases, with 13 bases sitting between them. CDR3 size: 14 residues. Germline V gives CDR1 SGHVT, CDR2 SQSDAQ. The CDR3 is CASSLTGAADTQYF. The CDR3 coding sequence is TGTGCCAGCAGCCTCACGGGGGCTGCAGATACGCAGTATTTT.

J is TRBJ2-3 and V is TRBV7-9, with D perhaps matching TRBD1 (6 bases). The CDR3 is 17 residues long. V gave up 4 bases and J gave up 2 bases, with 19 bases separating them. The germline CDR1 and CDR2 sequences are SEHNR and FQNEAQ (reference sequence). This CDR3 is CASSSRSRQEITDTQYF. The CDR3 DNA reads TGTGCCAGCAGCTCCCGAAGCAGACAGGAAATCACAGATACGCAGTATTTT. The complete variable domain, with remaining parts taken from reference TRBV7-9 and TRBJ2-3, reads DTGVSQNPRHKITKRGQNVTFRCDPISEHNRLYWYRQTLGQGPEFLTYFQNEAQLEKSRLLSDRFSAERPKGSFSTLEIQRTEQGDSAMYLCASSSRSRQEITDTQYFGPGTRLTVL.

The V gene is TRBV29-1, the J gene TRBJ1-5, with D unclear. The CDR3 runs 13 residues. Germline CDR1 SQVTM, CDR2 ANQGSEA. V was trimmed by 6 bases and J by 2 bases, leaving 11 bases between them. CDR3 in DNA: TGCAGCGTACGTGACAACCGCAATCAGCCCCAGCATTTT. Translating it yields CSVRDNRNQPQHF.

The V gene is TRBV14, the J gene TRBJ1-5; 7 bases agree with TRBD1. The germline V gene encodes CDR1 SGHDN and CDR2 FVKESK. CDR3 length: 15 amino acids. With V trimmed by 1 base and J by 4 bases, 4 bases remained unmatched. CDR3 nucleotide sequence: TGTGCCAGCAGCCAAGGGGGGACAGTTAATCAGCCCCAGCATTTT. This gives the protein CASSQGGTVNQPQHF.

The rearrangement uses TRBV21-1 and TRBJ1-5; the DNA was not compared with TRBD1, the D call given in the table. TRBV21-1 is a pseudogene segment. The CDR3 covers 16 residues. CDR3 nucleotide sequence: TGTGCCAGCAGCAAATGCCTCAGGGGGGACAATCAGCCCCAGCATTTT. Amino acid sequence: CASSKCLRGDNQPQHF.

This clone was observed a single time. The CDR3 DNA follows: TGTGCCAGCAGCTCAACCGGGACTAGCGACGAGCAGTTCTTC. As protein: CASSSTGTSDEQFF. The chain joins TRBV5-6 to TRBJ2-1, with 10 bases that match TRBD2. The CDR3 covers 14 residues. The trim removed 3 bases at V and 10 bases at J, leaving 7 bases unmatched. Germline V lookup: CDR1 SGHDT, CDR2 YYEEEE.

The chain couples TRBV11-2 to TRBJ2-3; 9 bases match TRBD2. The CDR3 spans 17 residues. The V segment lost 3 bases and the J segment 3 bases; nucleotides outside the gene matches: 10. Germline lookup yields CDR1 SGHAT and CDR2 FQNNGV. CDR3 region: CASSFGIAGVSTDTQYF. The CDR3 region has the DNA TGTGCCAGCAGCTTTGGGATAGCGGGAGTCAGTACAGATACGCAGTATTTT.

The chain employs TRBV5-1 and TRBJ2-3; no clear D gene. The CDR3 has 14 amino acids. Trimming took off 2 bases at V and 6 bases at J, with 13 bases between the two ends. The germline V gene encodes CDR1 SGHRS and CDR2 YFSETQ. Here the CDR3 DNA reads TGCGCCAGCAGCTTATCCGGGTCCCTGGATACGCAGTATTTT. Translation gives CASSLSGSLDTQYF.

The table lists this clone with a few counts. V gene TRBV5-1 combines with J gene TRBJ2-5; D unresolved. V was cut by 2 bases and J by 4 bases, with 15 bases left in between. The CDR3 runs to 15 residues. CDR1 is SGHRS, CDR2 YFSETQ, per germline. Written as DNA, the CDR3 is TGCGCCAGCAGCTTTGCCGAGATGAGTTTAGAGACCCAGTACTTC. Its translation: CASSFAEMSLETQYF. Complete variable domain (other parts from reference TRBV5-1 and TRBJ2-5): KAGVTQTPRYLIKTRGQQVTLSCSPISGHRSVSWYQQTPGQGLQFLFEYFSETQRNKGNFPGRFSGRQFSNSRSEMNVSTLELGDSALYLCASSFAEMSLETQYFGPGTRLLVL.

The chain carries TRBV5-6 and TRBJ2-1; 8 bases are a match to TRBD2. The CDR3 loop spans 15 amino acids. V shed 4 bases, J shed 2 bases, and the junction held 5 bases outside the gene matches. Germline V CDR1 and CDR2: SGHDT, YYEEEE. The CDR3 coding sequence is TGTGCCAGCAGCCTGGGACTAGGGGCCTACAATGAGCAGTTCTTC. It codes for CASSLGLGAYNEQFF.

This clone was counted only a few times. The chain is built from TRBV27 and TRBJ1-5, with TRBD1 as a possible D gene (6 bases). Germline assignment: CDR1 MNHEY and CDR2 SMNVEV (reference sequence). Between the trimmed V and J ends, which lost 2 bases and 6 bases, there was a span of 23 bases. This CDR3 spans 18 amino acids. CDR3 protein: CASSLESPGASPAQPQHF. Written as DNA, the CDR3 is TGTGCCAGCAGTTTAGAGTCTCCAGGGGCGAGCCCCGCTCAGCCCCAGCATTTT.

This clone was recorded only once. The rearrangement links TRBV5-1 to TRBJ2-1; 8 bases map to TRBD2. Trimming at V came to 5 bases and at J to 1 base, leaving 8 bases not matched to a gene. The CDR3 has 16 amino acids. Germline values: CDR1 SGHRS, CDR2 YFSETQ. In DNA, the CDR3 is TGCGCCAGCAGAGTTAGCGGGATGGCATCCTACAATGAGCAGTTCTTC. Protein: CASRVSGMASYNEQFF.

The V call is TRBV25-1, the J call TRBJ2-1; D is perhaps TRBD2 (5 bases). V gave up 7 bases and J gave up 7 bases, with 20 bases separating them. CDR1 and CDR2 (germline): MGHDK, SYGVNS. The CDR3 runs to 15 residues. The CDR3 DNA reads TGTGCCAGCACCCCCGTTCCGGCGGGTCGGAATGAGCAGTTCTTC. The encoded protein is CASTPVPAGRNEQFF.

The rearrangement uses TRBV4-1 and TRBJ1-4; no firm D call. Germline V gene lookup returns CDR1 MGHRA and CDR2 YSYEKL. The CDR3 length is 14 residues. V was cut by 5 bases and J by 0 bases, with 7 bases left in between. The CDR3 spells CASSFSTTNEKLFF. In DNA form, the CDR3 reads TGCGCCAGCAGCTTCAGTACAACTAATGAAAAACTGTTTTTT.

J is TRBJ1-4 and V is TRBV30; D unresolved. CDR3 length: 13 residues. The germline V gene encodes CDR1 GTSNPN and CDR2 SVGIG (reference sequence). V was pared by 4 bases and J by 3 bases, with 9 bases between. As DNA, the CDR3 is TGTGCCTGGATGGCGGGTCCTAATGAAAAACTGTTTTTT. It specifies CAWMAGPNEKLFF.

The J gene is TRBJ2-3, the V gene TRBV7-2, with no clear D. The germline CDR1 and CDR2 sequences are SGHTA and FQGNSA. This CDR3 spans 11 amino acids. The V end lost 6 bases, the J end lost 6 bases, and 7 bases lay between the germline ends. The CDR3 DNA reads TGTGCCAGCAGGATAGGCGATACGCAGTATTTT. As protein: CASRIGDTQYF.

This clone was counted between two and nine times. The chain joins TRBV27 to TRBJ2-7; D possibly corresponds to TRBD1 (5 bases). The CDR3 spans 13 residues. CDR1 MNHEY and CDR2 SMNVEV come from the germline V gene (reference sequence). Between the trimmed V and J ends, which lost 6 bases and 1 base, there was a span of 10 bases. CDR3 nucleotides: TGTGCCAGCAGGGACACTCTTTCCTACGAGCAGTACTTC. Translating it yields CASRDTLSYEQYF.

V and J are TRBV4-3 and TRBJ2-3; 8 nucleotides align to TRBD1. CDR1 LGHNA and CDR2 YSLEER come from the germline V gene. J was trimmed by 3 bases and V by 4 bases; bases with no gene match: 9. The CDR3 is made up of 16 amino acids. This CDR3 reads CASSRHSTGETDTQYF. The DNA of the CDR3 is TGCGCCAGCAGCCGCCATTCGACAGGGGAAACAGATACGCAGTATTTT.

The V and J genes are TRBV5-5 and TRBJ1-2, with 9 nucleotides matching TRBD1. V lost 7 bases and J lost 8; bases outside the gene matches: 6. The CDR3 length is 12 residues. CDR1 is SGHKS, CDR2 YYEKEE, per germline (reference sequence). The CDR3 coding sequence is TGTGCCAGCGGGGACAGGGCATTCGGCTACACCTTC. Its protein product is CASGDRAFGYTF.

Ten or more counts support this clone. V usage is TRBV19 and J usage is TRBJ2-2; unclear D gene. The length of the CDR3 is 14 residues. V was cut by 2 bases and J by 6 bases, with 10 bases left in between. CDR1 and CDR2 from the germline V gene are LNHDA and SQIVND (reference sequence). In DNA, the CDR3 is TGTGCCAGTAGTATAACGTGGACGTCCGGGGAGCTGTTTTTT. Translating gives CASSITWTSGELFF.

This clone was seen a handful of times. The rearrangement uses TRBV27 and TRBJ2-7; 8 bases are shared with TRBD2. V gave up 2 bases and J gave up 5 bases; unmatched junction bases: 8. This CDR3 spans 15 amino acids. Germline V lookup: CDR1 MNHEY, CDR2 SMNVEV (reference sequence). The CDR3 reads CASSLVAGLRDEQYF. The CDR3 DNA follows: TGTGCCAGCAGTTTAGTAGCGGGGCTCCGCGACGAGCAGTACTTC.